This T cell receptor beta chain was identified in a study of blood T cells in healthy people across ages. A note on this clonotype: Its matching antigen is unknown.

Each sample gave at least 7 million isolated PBMCs. Study-wide results and limits: A strong correlation was found between TCR beta diversity and the percentage of naive T cells. Significant beta diversity loss was already apparent by age about 42, declining roughly linearly.

Per the germline V gene, CDR1 is MNHEY and CDR2 is SVGAGI. Deletions cut 8 bases from V and 5 bases from J, with 16 bases between. This CDR3 comprises 14 residues. Together with a sample-barcoded 5' primer, a J-beta primer mix was included in a second PCR lasting roughly 6 to 12 cycles. Every cDNA was tagged by a template-switch adaptor with 12 random nucleotides. From the 5' RACE reads, TCRdb called clonotypes with MiXCR, one entry per CDR3 protein. The sample gives approximately 800,000 distinct CDR3 sequences, about three fifths of which show up once; roughly 20% is in the top ten. Sequencing was performed on blood. The TCR was taken from a man aged 25-40 years in good health. The rearrangement links TRBV6-5 to TRBJ2-1, with a tentative D call TRBD1 (5 bases). The CDR3, as DNA: TGTGCCAGCGGGCGGCCAGGGTGGGACAATGAGCAGTTCTTC. Its translation is CASGRPGWDNEQFF.